This record looks at one T cell receptor (beta chain) sequence and its context. The data belong to a study of CD4 and CD8 cells across lung adenocarcinoma regions. TCRdb re-called the PCR reads through MiXCR, storing one row per CDR3 protein. Here the sample spans under 4,000 distinct CDR3 sequences, 55% to 70% being singletons. This CDR3 has 12 residues. CDR1 is SGHAT and CDR2 is FQNNGV in the germline V gene. Donors had localized lung adenocarcinoma, a non-small cell lung cancer. Sequenced input: CD8+ T cells from the margin of a lung tumor. The TCR was taken from a female donor with lung adenocarcinoma. The CD4 and CD8 labels of this study may be unreliable. The chain has TRBV11-2 and TRBJ2-5; D not certain. The closer fit of TRBJ2-7 to the DNA end suggests the J call may be wrong. In DNA, the CDR3 is TGTGCCAGCAGCTTACTAGTTTACGAGCAGTACTTC. Translated, it gives CASSLLVYEQYF.